These 7 T cell receptor beta chains were all obtained from the same sample, sequenced in a study of blood T cell repertoires in COVID-19. Profiled with immunoSEQ multiplex PCR; TCRdb holds only in-frame clones, not every one. This table holds some 270,000 clones, around 90% found once. Sequencing was done on a sample of PBMCs or T cells enriched from blood (not recorded which). All receptors derive from a woman aged 30 to 39 with acute COVID-19.

The genes are TRBV5-4 and TRBJ2-7; TRBD1 is a possible D gene (5 bases). The CDR3 sequence is 15 residues long. V lost 0 bases and J 0 bases, leaving 10 bases between the germline ends. Germline lookup yields CDR1 SGHNT and CDR2 YYREEE (reference sequence). CDR3 loop: CASSLGTSSSYEQYF. CDR3 coding DNA: TGTGCCAGCAGCTTGGGGACATCGAGCTCCTACGAGCAGTACTTC.

Details on this clone: Other DNA sequences in this sample translate to the same CDR3. The V call is TRBV7-9, the J call TRBJ1-1; 9 nucleotides agree with TRBD1. The CDR3 loop spans 14 amino acids. J gave up 3 bases and V 1 base, and 0 bases lay outside the gene matches. The germline CDR1 and CDR2 sequences are SEHNR and FQNEAQ (reference sequence). The CDR3 DNA is TGTGCCAGCAGCTTAGGACAGGGGGACACTGAAGCTTTCTTT. Translated: CASSLGQGDTEAFF.

The V gene is TRBV29-1, the J gene TRBJ2-1, with 14 positions matching TRBD2. Germline V gene data show CDR1 as SQVTM and CDR2 as ANQGSEA. The trim removed 7 bases at V and 0 bases at J, leaving 11 bases unmatched. The CDR3 extends over 18 amino acids. CDR3 coding DNA: TGCAGCGGGAAGGCCGGGACTAGCGGGAGAGTCTCCTACAATGAGCAGTTCTTC. Translation: CSGKAGTSGRVSYNEQFF.

The chain is built from TRBV7-3 and TRBJ2-7; 12 bases line up with TRBD2. This CDR3 comprises 15 residues. The germline V gene has CDR1 SGHTA and CDR2 FQGTGA. V lost 5 bases to trimming and J lost 4 bases; unmatched junction nucleotides: 6. Here the CDR3 reads CASSPGTSGPYEQYF. The CDR3 DNA reads as TGTGCCAGCAGCCCCGGGACTAGCGGGCCATACGAGCAGTACTTC.

V gene TRBV7-8 combines with J gene TRBJ2-6, with TRBD1 matching 8 bases. The CDR3 has 16 amino acids. Trimming took 5 bases from V and 2 from J; bases not matched to a gene: 5. The germline CDR1 and CDR2 sequences are SGHVS and FQNEAQ. CDR3 in amino acids: CASSPWTGTGANVLTF. CDR3 nucleotide sequence: TGTGCCAGCAGCCCATGGACAGGGACTGGGGCCAACGTCCTGACTTTC.

On this clone: Other DNA variants within this sample encode the same CDR3. The chain links TRBV9 to TRBJ2-1; TRBD1 is a possible D gene (7 bases). V lost 0 bases to trimming and J lost 1 base, with 11 bases between them. The CDR3 runs to 16 residues. Germline V gene data show CDR1 as SGDLS and CDR2 as YYNGEE. Written as DNA, the CDR3 is TGTGCCAGCAGCGTAGATCCAGGGGGGTCCTACAATGAGCAGTTCTTC. Translated, it gives CASSVDPGGSYNEQFF.

The chain links TRBV4-2 to TRBJ2-4; TRBD2 agrees at 10 bases. There are 18 residues in the CDR3. From germline, CDR1 is LGHNA and CDR2 YNFKEQ. V shed 1 base, J shed 7 bases, and the junction held 13 bases outside the gene matches. CDR3 nucleotide sequence: TGTGCCAGCAGCCAAGGGTTCCTGGCTAGCGGGAGTGGGAACATTCAGTACTTC. Protein product: CASSQGFLASGSGNIQYF.